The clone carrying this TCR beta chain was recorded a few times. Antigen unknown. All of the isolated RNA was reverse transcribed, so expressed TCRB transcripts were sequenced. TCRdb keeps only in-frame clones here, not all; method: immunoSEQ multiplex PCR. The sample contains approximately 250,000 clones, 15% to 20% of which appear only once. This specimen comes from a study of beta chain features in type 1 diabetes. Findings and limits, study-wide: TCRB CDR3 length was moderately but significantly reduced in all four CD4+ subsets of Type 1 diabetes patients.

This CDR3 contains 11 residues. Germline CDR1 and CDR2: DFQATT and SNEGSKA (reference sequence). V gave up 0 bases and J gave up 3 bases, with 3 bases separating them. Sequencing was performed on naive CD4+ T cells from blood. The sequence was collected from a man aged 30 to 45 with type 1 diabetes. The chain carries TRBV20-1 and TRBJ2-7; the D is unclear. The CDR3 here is CSAREDYEQYF. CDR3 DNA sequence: TGCAGTGCTAGAGAGGACTACGAGCAGTACTTC.